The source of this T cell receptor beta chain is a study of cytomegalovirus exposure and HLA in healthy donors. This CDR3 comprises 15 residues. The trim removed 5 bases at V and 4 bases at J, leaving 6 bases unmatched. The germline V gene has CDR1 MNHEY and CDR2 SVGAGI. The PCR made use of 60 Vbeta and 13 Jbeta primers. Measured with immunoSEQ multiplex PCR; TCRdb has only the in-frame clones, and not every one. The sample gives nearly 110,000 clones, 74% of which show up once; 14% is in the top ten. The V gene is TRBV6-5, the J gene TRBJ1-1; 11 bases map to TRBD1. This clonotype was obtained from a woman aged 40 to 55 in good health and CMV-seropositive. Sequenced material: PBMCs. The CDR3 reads CASSAWTGGGTEAFF. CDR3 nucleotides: TGTGCCAGCAGTGCCTGGACAGGGGGCGGCACTGAAGCTTTCTTT.